This TCR beta chain was captured in a study of beta chain features in type 1 diabetes. Regarding the study as a whole: The study found moderately but significantly shorter TCRB CDR3s in all four CD4+ subsets of Type 1 diabetes patients. In patients and controls equally, PCR might favor templates that are shorter.

Isolation of CD4+ naive, central memory, regulatory and stem cell-like memory cells was achieved by sorting via CD45RO/CCR7/CD25/CD127/CD95/CD27. As for this clone: The target antigen is unknown.

Sequencing targeted expressed TCRB transcripts, as all isolated RNA had been reverse transcribed. Clones were read by immunoSEQ multiplex PCR, and TCRdb kept only the in-frame ones, dropping some. The repertoire holds a few hundred thousand clones, with less than 20% as singletons. Sequences were obtained from naive CD4+ T cells from blood. This TCR derives from a woman under 30 in good health.

In DNA, the CDR3 is TGTGCCAGCAGGACTAGCGGGAGTACAGATACGCAGTATTTT. Translating gives CASRTSGSTDTQYF. J is TRBJ2-3 and V is TRBV27; 12 nucleotides match TRBD2. The V segment lost 6 bases and the J segment 3 bases; nucleotides outside the gene matches: 1. CDR3 length: 14 residues. Germline assignment: CDR1 MNHEY and CDR2 SMNVEV (reference sequence).